This is a list of T cell receptor beta chains from one sample in a study of technical replicates of blood from a handful of donors. Profiled with immunoSEQ multiplex PCR; TCRdb holds only in-frame clones, not every one. The table shows 45,000 to 55,000 clones, with 90% to 95% occurring only once. The sequencing sample was made of T cells isolated from PBMCs. These receptors were obtained from a human donor in good health. Both conserved end residues are trimmed from each CDR3.

v_gene: TRBV5-1
CDR3aa: ASSLSSGSSYEQY

v_gene: TRBV7-9
CDR3aa: ASSPVSTSVYEQY

v_gene: TRBV7-9
CDR3aa: ASSRREGVETQY

v_gene: TRBV7-8
CDR3aa: ASSPGVGTEAF

v_gene: TRBV7-9
CDR3aa: ASSLDHRGTEAF

v_gene: TRBV7-6
CDR3aa: ASSLGSQSNQPQH

v_gene: TRBV5-1
CDR3aa: ASSRSTTGVNEQY

v_gene: TRBV11-3
CDR3aa: ASAPGGNTIY

v_gene: TRBV5-4
CDR3aa: ASSLDGGNQETQY

v_gene: TRBV6-5
CDR3aa: ASRNRGGYT

v_gene: TRBV5-1
CDR3aa: ASSLGTGGSYEQY

v_gene: TRBV5-1
CDR3aa: ASSYPEASNEKLF

v_gene: TRBV13
CDR3aa: ASSFRLGGQGFYEQY

v_gene: TRBV6-5
CDR3aa: ASRPPGGTGYT

v_gene: TRBV18
CDR3aa: ASSPPGLAVETQY

v_gene: TRBV7-6
CDR3aa: ASSQWGVGGGRAKNIQY

v_gene: TRBV7-6
CDR3aa: ASSSDWLSYNEQF

v_gene: TRBV9
CDR3aa: ASSVGQGVSYEQY

v_gene: TRBV11-1
CDR3aa: ASSVSSGQFRYEQY

v_gene: TRBV7-9
CDR3aa: AGGLASPYEQF

v_gene: TRBV6-5
CDR3aa: ASSYGQGAGGELF

v_gene: TRBV7-2
CDR3aa: ASSLLGGQQPQH

v_gene: TRBV15
CDR3aa: ATSSPKPDSLGSNQPQH

v_gene: TRBV11-3
CDR3aa: ASSSYRGDTGELF

v_gene: TRBV5-4
CDR3aa: ASSTTSGRADTQY

v_gene: TRBV18
CDR3aa: ASSPPASGGIGEQY

v_gene: TRBV5-6
CDR3aa: ASSLIGEQETQY

v_gene: TRBV5-4
CDR3aa: ASSKTGDYRVTDTDTQY

v_gene: TRBV28
CDR3aa: ASSLAEQSTDTQY

v_gene: TRBV7-9
CDR3aa: ASSSPIPAETYNEQF

v_gene: TRBV12-5
CDR3aa: ASGLVLTGVSDTQY

v_gene: TRBV5-1
CDR3aa: ASSLNPGETEAF

v_gene: TRBV15
CDR3aa: ATSRDFGVHEQY

v_gene: TRBV5-1
CDR3aa: ASSLEGGVSYEQY

v_gene: TRBV7-2
CDR3aa: ASSLGGGLNQPQH

v_gene: TRBV6-5
CDR3aa: ASQLRGENIQY

v_gene: TRBV6-5
CDR3aa: ASSSFGGAGADTQY

v_gene: TRBV7-2
CDR3aa: ASSRGGYNEQF

v_gene: TRBV28
CDR3aa: ASSFPLTSGAYEQY

v_gene: TRBV5-1
CDR3aa: ASSLGLGIYEQY

v_gene: TRBV10-3
CDR3aa: AIRLPLNTGELF

v_gene: TRBV11-3
CDR3aa: ASSRGQGPTDTQY

v_gene: TRBV18
CDR3aa: ASSPPGAGTEAF

v_gene: TRBV7-9
CDR3aa: ASSRRGQGSYEQY

v_gene: TRBV6-5
CDR3aa: ASRPTGSGNTIY

v_gene: TRBV15
CDR3aa: ATSPRTGSVLT

v_gene: TRBV7-6
CDR3aa: ASSLTGDEKLF

v_gene: TRBV5-4
CDR3aa: ASRIAGEVLEQY

v_gene: TRBV6-5
CDR3aa: ASSTGILSYEQY

v_gene: TRBV5-6
CDR3aa: ASSYGQGRIYEQY

v_gene: TRBV18
CDR3aa: ASSPGPTEAF

v_gene: TRBV7-2
CDR3aa: ASSFPGTGYGYT

v_gene: TRBV5-1
CDR3aa: ASSERSATNEKLF